This TCR beta chain was identified in a study of blood T cell repertoires in COVID-19. Study as a whole: In each case, the material was cDNA or gDNA derived from T cells, B-cell-depleted T cells, or PBMCs.

The CDR3 covers 14 residues. Germline V gene lookup returns CDR1 SEHNR and CDR2 FQNEAQ (reference sequence). Trimming removed 3 bases from V and 7 bases from J, with 12 bases in between. TCRdb's copy holds only in-frame clones and misses some; the assay was immunoSEQ multiplex PCR. The sample comprises 250,000 or so clones, roughly 84% of which are singletons, and around 2.4% rests with the top ten. The sequenced sample was peripheral blood. This clonotype was sampled from a middle-aged man who had recovered from COVID-19. V and J are TRBV7-9 and TRBJ1-4; D is uncertain. The CDR3 sequence: CASSLTQTGEKLFF. The CDR3 coding sequence is TGTGCCAGCAGCTTGACTCAGACGGGTGAAAAACTGTTTTTT.